These T cell receptor beta chains were read from a single sample in a study of graft-versus-host responses after intestinal transplantation. Their recognized antigens are unknown. Here immunoSEQ multiplex PCR was the method, and the copy in TCRdb shows in-frame clones only, minus some. The table shows 75,000 to 100,000 clones, with roughly nine tenths occurring only once. The sample was unstimulated CD4+ T cells sorted from spleen or lymph node cells, taken before transplant. These TCRs come from a human donor who was the organ donor for an intestinal transplant. CDR3s include the opening cysteine and the closing phenylalanine or tryptophan. D genes are given only for firm matches. Some rows have no size entry. The others give once, few or many, or a class for an expanded clone.

size: NA; V: TRBV9; J: TRBJ1-3; length: 15; D: NA; CDR3: CASSVQGLSGNTIYF; DNA: TGTGCCAGCAGCGTACAGGGTTTATCTGGAAACACCATATATTTT
size: NA; V: TRBV6-1; J: TRBJ1-2; length: 12; D: NA; CDR3: CASSPVNYGYTF; DNA: TGTGCCTCCTCCCCTGTAAACTATGGCTACACCTTC
size: NA; V: TRBV7-9; J: TRBJ2-1; length: 14; D: TRBD1; CDR3: CASNEGDREDEQFF; DNA: TGTGCCAGTAACGAAGGGGACAGGGAAGACGAGCAGTTCTTC
size: once; V: TRBV5-4; J: TRBJ2-2; length: 16; D: TRBD2; CDR3: CASSLGLAADTGELFF; DNA: TGTGCCAGCAGCTTGGGACTAGCGGCGGACACCGGGGAGCTGTTTTTT
size: NA; V: TRBV4-3; J: TRBJ1-2; length: 15; D: TRBD1; CDR3: CASSQGYRQGYGYTF; DNA: TGCGCCAGCAGCCAAGGATATAGACAGGGCTATGGCTACACCTTC
size: NA; V: TRBV27; J: TRBJ2-7; length: 14; D: TRBD1; CDR3: CASRRTGQLYEQYF; DNA: TGTGCCAGCAGGCGGACAGGCCAACTCTACGAGCAGTACTTC
size: NA; V: TRBV1; J: TRBJ1-6; length: 16; D: NA; CDR3: CTSSPRAGAYNSPLHF; DNA: TGCACCAGCAGCCCAAGGGCGGGAGCCTATAATTCACCCCTCCACTTT
size: NA; V: TRBV6-5; J: TRBJ1-5; length: 14; D: TRBD1; CDR3: CASSRRQGARPQHF; DNA: TGTGCCAGCAGTAGACGACAGGGGGCACGGCCCCAGCATTTT
size: NA; V: TRBV4-2; J: TRBJ2-7; length: 15; D: NA; CDR3: CASSQEPGHRYEQYF; DNA: TGTGCCAGCAGCCAAGAGCCGGGACACCGATACGAGCAGTACTTC
size: NA; V: TRBV10-3; J: TRBJ2-1; length: 11; D: NA; CDR3: CASTDYNEQFF; DNA: TGTGCCAGTACAGATTACAATGAGCAGTTCTTC
size: NA; V: TRBV6-5; J: TRBJ1-1; length: 14; D: NA; CDR3: CASSYSRGNTEAFF; DNA: TGTGCCAGCAGTTACTCGAGAGGGAACACTGAAGCTTTCTTT
size: NA; V: TRBV14; J: TRBJ1-2; length: 12; D: NA; CDR3: CASSQARYGYTF; DNA: TGTGCCAGCAGCCAAGCACGGTATGGCTACACCTTC
size: NA; V: TRBV7-2; J: TRBJ2-2; length: 15; D: NA; CDR3: CASSLTAANTGELFF; DNA: TGTGCCAGCAGCTTAACGGCGGCGAACACCGGGGAGCTGTTTTTT
size: NA; V: TRBV6-1; J: TRBJ1-2; length: 15; D: NA; CDR3: CATMPSGRQSYGYTF; DNA: TGTGCCACCATGCCCTCTGGACGACAGTCCTATGGCTACACCTTC
size: NA; V: TRBV27; J: TRBJ1-2; length: 14; D: NA; CDR3: CASSLGAPIYGYTF; DNA: TGTGCCAGCAGTTTGGGGGCACCCATCTATGGCTACACCTTC
size: NA; V: TRBV4-3; J: TRBJ2-7; length: 16; D: TRBD1; CDR3: CASSQEGGQGLHEQYF; DNA: TGCGCCAGCAGCCAAGAAGGGGGCCAGGGGCTGCACGAGCAGTACTTC
size: NA; V: TRBV7-3; J: TRBJ2-2; length: 16; D: NA; CDR3: CASSLNTPGVTGELFF; DNA: TGTGCCAGCAGCTTAAATACTCCGGGGGTCACCGGGGAGCTGTTTTTT
size: NA; V: TRBV27; J: TRBJ2-7; length: 15; D: TRBD2; CDR3: CASRSTALTSAEQYF; DNA: TGTGCCAGCAGATCCACGGCCCTTACTAGCGCCGAGCAGTACTTC
size: NA; V: TRBV6-4; J: TRBJ2-1; length: 14; D: NA; CDR3: CASSDTPRTAEQFF; DNA: TGTGCCAGCAGCGACACACCTAGGACAGCCGAGCAGTTCTTC
size: NA; V: TRBV9; J: TRBJ2-6; length: 13; D: NA; CDR3: CASTLPGANVLTF; DNA: TGTGCCAGCACCCTCCCTGGGGCCAACGTCCTGACTTTC
size: NA; V: TRBV5-8; J: TRBJ2-2; length: 15; D: NA; CDR3: CASSLRRGLGGELFF; DNA: TGTGCCAGCAGCTTGAGAAGGGGATTAGGCGGGGAGCTGTTTTTT
size: NA; V: TRBV7-2; J: TRBJ2-1; length: 16; D: TRBD2; CDR3: CASSRGLAGGYNEQFF; DNA: TGTGCCAGCAGCCGCGGACTAGCGGGGGGGTACAATGAGCAGTTCTTC
size: NA; V: TRBV18; J: TRBJ2-1; length: 19; D: TRBD2; CDR3: CASSPGLAGGKTAPNEQFF; DNA: TGTGCCAGCTCACCGGGACTAGCGGGGGGGAAGACCGCTCCTAATGAGCAGTTCTTC
size: NA; V: TRBV5-4; J: TRBJ2-5; length: 14; D: NA; CDR3: CASSSGQTQETQYF; DNA: TGTGCCAGCAGCTCCGGACAGACCCAAGAGACCCAGTACTTC
size: NA; V: TRBV5-6; J: TRBJ1-5; length: 12; D: NA; CDR3: CASSFGREFQHF; DNA: TGTGCCAGCAGCTTCGGCAGGGAATTTCAGCATTTT
size: NA; V: TRBV5-1; J: TRBJ2-7; length: 16; D: TRBD1; CDR3: CASSLVPGQYSYEQYF; DNA: TGCGCCAGCAGCTTGGTACCGGGACAGTACTCCTACGAGCAGTACTTC
size: NA; V: TRBV7-2; J: TRBJ2-7; length: 16; D: NA; CDR3: CASSRDLLQSSYEQYF; DNA: TGTGCCAGCAGCAGAGATCTCCTCCAAAGCTCCTACGAGCAGTACTTC